This T cell receptor beta chain was found in a study of graft-versus-host responses after intestinal transplantation. On this clone itself: Its antigen remains unknown.

Sequencing used immunoSEQ multiplex PCR; TCRdb keeps in-frame clones, though not all of them. The profile covers around 97,000 clones, with under 95% appearing a single time and 6% taken by the ten largest. After removal of 9 bases from V and 2 bases from J, the junction contained 8 bases not matched to a gene. Germline assignment: CDR1 SGHKS and CDR2 YYEKEE (reference sequence). This CDR3 is built from 14 residues. The V gene is TRBV5-5, the J gene TRBJ2-3; 8 nucleotides agree with TRBD1. The clonotype was recovered from a human donor who received an intestinal transplant. Sequencing used unstimulated CD8+ T cells sorted from spleen or lymph node cells, obtained before intestinal transplant. This CDR3 is CATTWDRPTDTQYF. The CDR3 DNA reads TGTGCCACTACATGGGACAGGCCCACAGATACGCAGTATTTT. Filled out from reference TRBV5-5 and TRBJ2-3, the complete variable domain reads DAGVTQSPTHLIKTRGQQVTLRCSPISGHKSVSWYQQVLGQGPQFIFQYYEKEERGRGNFPDRFSARQFPNYSSELNVNALLLGDSALYLCATTWDRPTDTQYFGPGTRLTVL.